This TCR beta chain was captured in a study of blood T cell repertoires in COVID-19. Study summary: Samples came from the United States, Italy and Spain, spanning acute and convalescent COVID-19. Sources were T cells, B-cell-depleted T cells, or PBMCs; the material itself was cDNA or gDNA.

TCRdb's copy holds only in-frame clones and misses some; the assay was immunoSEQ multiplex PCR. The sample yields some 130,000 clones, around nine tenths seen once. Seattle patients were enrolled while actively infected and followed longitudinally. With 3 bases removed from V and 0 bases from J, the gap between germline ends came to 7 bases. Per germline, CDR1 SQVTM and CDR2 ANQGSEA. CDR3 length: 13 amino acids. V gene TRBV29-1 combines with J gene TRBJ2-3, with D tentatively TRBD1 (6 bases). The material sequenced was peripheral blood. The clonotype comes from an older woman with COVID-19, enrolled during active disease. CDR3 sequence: CSVDRGSTDTQYF. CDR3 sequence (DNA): TGCAGCGTTGACAGGGGCAGCACAGATACGCAGTATTTT.